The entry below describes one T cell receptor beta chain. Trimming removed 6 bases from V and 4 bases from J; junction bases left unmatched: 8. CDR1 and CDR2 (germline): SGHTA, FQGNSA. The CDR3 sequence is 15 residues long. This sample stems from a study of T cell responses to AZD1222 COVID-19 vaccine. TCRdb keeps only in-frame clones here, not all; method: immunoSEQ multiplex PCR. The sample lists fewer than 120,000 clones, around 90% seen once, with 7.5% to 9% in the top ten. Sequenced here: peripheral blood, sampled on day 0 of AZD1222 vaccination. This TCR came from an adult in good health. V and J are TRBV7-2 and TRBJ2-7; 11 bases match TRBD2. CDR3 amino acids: CASRKPSGGIYEQYF. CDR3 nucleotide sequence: TGTGCCAGCAGGAAGCCTAGCGGGGGGATTTACGAGCAGTACTTC.